The TCR beta chain under discussion was sequenced for a study of response to subunit inactivated influenza vaccine. The CDR3 runs to 15 residues. V dropped 3 bases and J dropped 6; count of bases not matched to a gene: 9. Per the germline V gene, CDR1 is SGHDN and CDR2 is FVKESK. In its sample, this clonotype was seen a few times. What it binds is unknown. Study-level points and caveats: Seasonal influenza vaccination, on each occasion, was suggested by the authors to recruit few new T cells.

TCRdb fed the RT-PCR reads into MiXCR, producing one record per CDR3 protein. The repertoire has 650,000 to 800,000 distinct CDR3 sequences, 14% of them found once; the top ten carry 6.5% to 8.5%. The TCR sequence derives from a man aged 45-65 years who received an inactivated influenza vaccine. This specimen consisted of PBMCs from blood, obtained around two weeks before vaccination. The genes are TRBV14 and TRBJ2-3; 7 bases agree with TRBD2. The CDR3 DNA follows: TGTGCCAGCAGCCAGCGGACTAGTGGCGCCGATACGCAGTATTTT. This codes for CASSQRTSGADTQYF.